This TCR beta chain was recorded in a study of identical twins. The CDR3 sequence is 12 residues long. Study-level points and caveats: Invariant MAIT and iNKT cells may have partly biased zero-insertion analyses.

Unique molecular identifiers were in the cDNA, with template-switch universal primer binding. TCRdb reanalysed the 5' RACE reads using MiXCR and keeps one entry per CDR3 protein. The table shows approximately 700,000 distinct CDR3 sequences, with 5.5% to 6.5% occurring only once. As for this clonotype: Its antigen is unknown. The junction does not match germline at one end; this may be a read error.

The TCR comes from a young man in good health. Sequencing input: naive T cells sorted from blood. J is TRBJ2-7 and V is TRBV7-1; D gene ambiguous. TRBV7-1 counts as an open reading frame of uncertain function. The DNA of the CDR3 is TGTGCCAGCACCTCAAGACCCAACGAGCAGTACTTC. Protein: CASTSRPNEQYF.